This note documents a single T cell receptor (beta chain) sequence. This sample was included in a study of T cell responses to AZD1222 COVID-19 vaccine. Sequencing was performed with immunoSEQ multiplex PCR; in TCRdb, only in-frame clones are kept and a portion is missing. The data show fewer than 130,000 clones, around 81% seen once. The source was peripheral blood, collected on day 0 of AZD1222 vaccination. The TCR was taken from an adult in good health.

This CDR3 is CASSLDRVEKLFF. The CDR3 DNA sequence: TGTGCCAGCAGTTTGGACAGGGTAGAAAAACTGTTTTTT. The genes are TRBV28 and TRBJ1-4; 8 nucleotides match TRBD1. Germline V gene lookup returns CDR1 MDHEN and CDR2 SYDVKM. The V segment lost 3 bases and the J segment 8 bases; nucleotides outside the gene matches: 2. The CDR3 consists of 13 residues.